Listed here are 10 T cell receptor beta chains from one sample, sequenced in a study of graft-versus-host responses after intestinal transplantation listed by TCRdb under 2021. Their antigens remain unidentified. The intended sense of this specimen's time point label: cells obtained before transplantation from donor or recipient. Receptors were amplified or captured by the immunoSEQ multiplex PCR assay. TCRdb retrieved this table from immuneACCESS and kept in-frame rearrangements only. Not all clones are present; in checked studies, unresolved V genes account for under half, and no reason is known for the remainder. The sample table lists more than 65,000 clones, nearly 85% of them with a count of one. The ten biggest clones cover less than 0.45% of the sample. The specimen comprised unstimulated CD4+ T cells sorted from spleen or lymph node cells, sampled before transplant. Receptors originate from a human donor who was the organ donor for an intestinal transplant.

Written as DNA, the CDR3 is TGTGCCAGCTCACCGGACAGAAAGGAAAAACTGTTTTTT. It codes for CASSPDRKEKLFF. V is TRBV18 and J is TRBJ1-4; maybe TRBD1 (6 bases). CDR1 and CDR2 from the germline V gene are KGHSH and LQKENI. CDR3 length: 13 residues. Trimming removed 3 bases at V and 8 bases at J, with 10 bases between.

The chain uses TRBV10-3 and TRBJ2-2; 13 nucleotides match TRBD2. V gave up 9 bases and J gave up 8 bases; unmatched junction bases: 9. Germline V lookup: CDR1 ENHRY, CDR2 SYGVKD. This CDR3 contains 15 residues. The CDR3 DNA follows: TGTGCCATTACCGGGACTAGCGGGGCGGCAGGGGAGCTGTTTTTT. Protein: CAITGTSGAAGELFF.

This clone was counted between two and nine times. The chain recombines TRBV28 with TRBJ1-5; 7 bases map to TRBD1. The CDR3 covers 12 residues. Germline V gene lookup returns CDR1 MDHEN and CDR2 SYDVKM. The J segment lost 4 bases and the V segment lost 9 bases, leaving 3 bases of the junction unmatched. The CDR3 nucleotides read TGTGCCAGGTCACAGGGGAATCAGCCCCAGCATTTT. Encoded protein: CARSQGNQPQHF.

This clone was seen only once. V is TRBV18 and J is TRBJ2-2; weak D call: TRBD2 (5 bases). Per the germline V gene, CDR1 is KGHSH and CDR2 is LQKENI. This CDR3 comprises 16 residues. V gave up 4 bases and J gave up 4 bases, with 16 bases separating them. In DNA form, the CDR3 reads TGTGCCAGCTCACGAGGGCCGCCAAGTACCACCGGGGAGCTGTTTTTT. Residues: CASSRGPPSTTGELFF.

V is TRBV6-4 and J is TRBJ2-2; D unclear. The CDR3 extends over 13 amino acids. V gave up 3 bases and J gave up 3 bases, with 5 bases separating them. CDR1 MRHNA and CDR2 SNTAGT come from the germline V gene. The CDR3 bases are TGTGCCAGCAGTGATCGGGACACCGGGGAGCTGTTTTTT. Its protein is CASSDRDTGELFF.

This rearrangement joins TRBV7-2 to TRBJ2-2, with 7 positions matching TRBD1. Germline V gene lookup returns CDR1 SGHTA and CDR2 FQGNSA. There are 16 residues in the CDR3. The V gene end was trimmed by 4 bases and the J gene end by 6 bases; junction bases not matched to a gene: 11. Here the CDR3 DNA reads TGTGCCAGCAGCTACCGTCCGGGGCAGGGGGCCGGGGAGCTGTTTTTT. Residues: CASSYRPGQGAGELFF.

The CDR3 loop is CSVSGFQETQYF. CDR3 nucleotides: TGCAGCGTCTCAGGGTTCCAAGAGACCCAGTACTTC. This chain uses TRBV29-1 with TRBJ2-5; a weak D match, TRBD1 (5 bases). V was cut by 6 bases and J by 1 base, with 9 bases left in between. Germline CDR1 and CDR2: SQVTM and ANQGSEA. This CDR3 is built from 12 residues.

The chain couples TRBV5-1 to TRBJ1-2; 7 nucleotides align to TRBD1. V dropped 0 bases and J dropped 5; count of bases not matched to a gene: 7. CDR1 is SGHRS and CDR2 is YFSETQ in the germline V gene. The CDR3 is 15 residues long. The CDR3 region is CASSLESGGRYGYTF. CDR3 coding DNA: TGCGCCAGCAGCTTGGAGTCAGGGGGGAGGTATGGCTACACCTTC. The whole variable domain, filled in from reference TRBV5-1 and TRBJ1-2, reads KAGVTQTPRYLIKTRGQQVTLSCSPISGHRSVSWYQQTPGQGLQFLFEYFSETQRNKGNFPGRFSGRQFSNSRSEMNVSTLELGDSALYLCASSLESGGRYGYTFGSGTRLTVV.

The CDR3 spells CASSEGGVNTEAFF. Written as DNA, the CDR3 is TGTGCCAGCAGCGAGGGGGGGGTGAACACTGAAGCTTTCTTT. The chain has TRBV9 and TRBJ1-1; maybe TRBD1 (6 bases). The CDR3 has 14 residues. The germline V gene has CDR1 SGDLS and CDR2 YYNGEE. The V end lost 3 bases, the J end lost 0 bases, and 9 bases lay between the germline ends.

V gene TRBV10-1 combines with J gene TRBJ2-3; weak D call: TRBD1 (5 bases). The length of the CDR3 is 14 residues. Trimming shortened V by 4 bases and J by 4 bases, and 12 bases separated the two germline ends. Germline V CDR1 and CDR2: WNHNN, SYGVQD (reference sequence). The chain's CDR3 is CASSATFRADTQYF. In nucleotides, the CDR3 is TGCGCCAGCAGTGCAACTTTCAGGGCAGATACGCAGTATTTT.